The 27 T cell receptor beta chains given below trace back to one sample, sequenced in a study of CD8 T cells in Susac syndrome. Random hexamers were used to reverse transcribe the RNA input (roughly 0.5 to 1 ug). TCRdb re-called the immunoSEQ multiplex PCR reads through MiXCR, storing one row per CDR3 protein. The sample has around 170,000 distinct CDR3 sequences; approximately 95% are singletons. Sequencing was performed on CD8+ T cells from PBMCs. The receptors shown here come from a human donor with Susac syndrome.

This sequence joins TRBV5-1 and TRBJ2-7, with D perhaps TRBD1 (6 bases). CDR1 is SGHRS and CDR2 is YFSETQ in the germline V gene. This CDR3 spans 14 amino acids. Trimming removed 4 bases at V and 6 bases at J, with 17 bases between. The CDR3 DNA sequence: TGCGCCAGCAGCCTGACAGGACCGAACGGCGAGCAGTACTTC. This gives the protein CASSLTGPNGEQYF.

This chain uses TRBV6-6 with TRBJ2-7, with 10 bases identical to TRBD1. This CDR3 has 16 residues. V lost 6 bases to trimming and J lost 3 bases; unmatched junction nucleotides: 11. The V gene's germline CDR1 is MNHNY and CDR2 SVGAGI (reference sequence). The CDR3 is CASRTGTGVGVYEQYF. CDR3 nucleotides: TGTGCCAGCAGAACCGGGACAGGGGTAGGGGTCTACGAGCAGTACTTC.

This CDR3 is CASSPAAGGFEEQYF. As DNA, the CDR3 is TGTGCCAGCAGCCCTGCGGCAGGGGGTTTTGAAGAGCAGTACTTC. The chain combines TRBV11-1 with TRBJ2-7; 7 nucleotides agree with TRBD1. V was pared by 5 bases and J by 7 bases, with 14 bases of the junction left unmatched. The CDR3 covers 15 residues. CDR1 is SGHAT, CDR2 FQDESV, per germline (reference sequence). Based on the CDR3 plus reference TRBV11-1 and TRBJ2-7, the full variable domain is EAEVAQSPRYKITEKSQAVAFWCDPISGHATLYWYRQILGQGPELLVQFQDESVVDDSQLPKDRFSAERLKGVDSTLKIQPAELGDSAMYLCASSPAAGGFEEQYFGPGTRLTVT.

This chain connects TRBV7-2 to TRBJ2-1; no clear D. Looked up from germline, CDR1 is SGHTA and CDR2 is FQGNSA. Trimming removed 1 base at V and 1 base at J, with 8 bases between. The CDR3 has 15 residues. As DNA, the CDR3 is TGTGCCAGCAGCTTAGGGGGTCGATCCTACAATGAGCAGTTCTTC. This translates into CASSLGGRSYNEQFF.

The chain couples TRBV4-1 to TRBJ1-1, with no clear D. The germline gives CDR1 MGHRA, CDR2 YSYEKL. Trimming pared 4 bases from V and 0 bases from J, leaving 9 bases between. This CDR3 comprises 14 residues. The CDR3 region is CASSLRHMNTEAFF. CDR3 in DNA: TGCGCCAGCAGCCTGCGACACATGAACACTGAAGCTTTCTTT.

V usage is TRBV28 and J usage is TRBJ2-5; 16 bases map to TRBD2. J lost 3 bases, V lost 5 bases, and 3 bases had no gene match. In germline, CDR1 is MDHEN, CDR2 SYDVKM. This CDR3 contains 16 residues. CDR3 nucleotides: TGTGCCAGCAGTCCGGGACTAGCGGGAGGGGAAGAGACCCAGTACTTC. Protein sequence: CASSPGLAGGEETQYF. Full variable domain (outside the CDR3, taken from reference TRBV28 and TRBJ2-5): DVKVTQSSRYLVKRTGEKVFLECVQDMDHENMFWYRQDPGLGLRLIYFSYDVKMKEKGDIPEGYSVSREKKERFSLILESASTNQTSMYLCASSPGLAGGEETQYFGPGTRLLVL.

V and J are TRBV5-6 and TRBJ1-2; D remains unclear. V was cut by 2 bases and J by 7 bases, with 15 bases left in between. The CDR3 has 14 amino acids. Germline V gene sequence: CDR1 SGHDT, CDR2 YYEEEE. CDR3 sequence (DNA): TGTGCCAGCAGCTTCGGGCAGGCAAGGGCTGGCTACACCTTC. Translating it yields CASSFGQARAGYTF.

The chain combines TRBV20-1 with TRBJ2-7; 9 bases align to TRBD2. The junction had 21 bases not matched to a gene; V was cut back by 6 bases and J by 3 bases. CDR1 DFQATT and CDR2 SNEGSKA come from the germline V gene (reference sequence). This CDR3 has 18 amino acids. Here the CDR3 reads CSAWIGPPKASGDYEQYF. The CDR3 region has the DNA TGCAGTGCCTGGATCGGCCCCCCTAAGGCTAGCGGGGACTACGAGCAGTACTTC.

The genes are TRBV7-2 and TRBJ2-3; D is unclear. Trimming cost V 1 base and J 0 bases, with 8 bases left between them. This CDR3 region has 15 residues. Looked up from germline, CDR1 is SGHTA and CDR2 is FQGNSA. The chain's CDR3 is CASSLVITSTDTQYF. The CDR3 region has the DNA TGTGCCAGCAGCTTAGTTATAACTAGCACAGATACGCAGTATTTT.

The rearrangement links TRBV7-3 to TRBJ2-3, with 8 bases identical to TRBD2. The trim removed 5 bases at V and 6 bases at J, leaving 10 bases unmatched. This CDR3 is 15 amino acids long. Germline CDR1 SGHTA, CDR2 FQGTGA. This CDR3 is CASSPGLGFGDTQYF. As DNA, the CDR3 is TGTGCCAGCAGCCCGGGACTAGGCTTTGGGGATACGCAGTATTTT.

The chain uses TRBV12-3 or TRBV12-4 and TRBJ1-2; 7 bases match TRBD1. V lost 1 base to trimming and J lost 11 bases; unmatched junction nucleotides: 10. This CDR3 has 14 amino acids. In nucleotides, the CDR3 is TGTGCCAGCAGTTTAGGGCAGGGGGTTGGGGATTACACCTTC. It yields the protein CASSLGQGVGDYTF.

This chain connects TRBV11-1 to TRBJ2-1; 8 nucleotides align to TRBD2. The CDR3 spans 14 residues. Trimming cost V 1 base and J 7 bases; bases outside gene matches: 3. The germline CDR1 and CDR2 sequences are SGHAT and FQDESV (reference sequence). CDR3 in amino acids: CASSLEGLGNEQFF. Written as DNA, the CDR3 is TGTGCCAGCAGCTTAGAGGGACTAGGGAATGAGCAGTTCTTC.

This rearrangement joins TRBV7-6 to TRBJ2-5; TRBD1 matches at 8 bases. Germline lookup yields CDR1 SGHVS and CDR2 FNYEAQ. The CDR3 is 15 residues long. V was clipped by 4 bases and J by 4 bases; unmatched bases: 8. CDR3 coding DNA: TGTGCCAGCAGCTCCAGTGGACAGGGTGGAGAGACCCAGTACTTC. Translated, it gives CASSSSGQGGETQYF.

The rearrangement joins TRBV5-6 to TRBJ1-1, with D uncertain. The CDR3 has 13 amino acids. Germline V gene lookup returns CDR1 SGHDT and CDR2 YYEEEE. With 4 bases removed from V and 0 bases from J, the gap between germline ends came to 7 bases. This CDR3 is CASSEGMNTEAFF. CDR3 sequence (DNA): TGTGCCAGCAGCGAAGGCATGAACACTGAAGCTTTCTTT.

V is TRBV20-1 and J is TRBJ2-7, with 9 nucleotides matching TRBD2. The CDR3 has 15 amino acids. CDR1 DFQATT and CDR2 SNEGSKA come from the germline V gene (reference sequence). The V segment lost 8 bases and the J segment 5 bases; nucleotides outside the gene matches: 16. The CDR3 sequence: CSHRLAVGTVHEQYF. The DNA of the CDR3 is TGCAGTCATCGACTAGCGGTTGGCACAGTACACGAGCAGTACTTC.

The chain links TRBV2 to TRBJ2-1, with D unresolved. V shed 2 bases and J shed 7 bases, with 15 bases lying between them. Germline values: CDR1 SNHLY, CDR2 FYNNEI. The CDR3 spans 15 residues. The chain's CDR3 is CASSELDSFGNEQFF. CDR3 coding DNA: TGTGCCAGCAGTGAATTGGATTCCTTCGGTAATGAGCAGTTCTTC.

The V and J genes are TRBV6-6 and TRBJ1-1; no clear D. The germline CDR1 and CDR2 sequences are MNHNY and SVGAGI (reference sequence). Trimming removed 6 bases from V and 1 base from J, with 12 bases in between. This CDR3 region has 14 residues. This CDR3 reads CASSQSHRNTEAFF. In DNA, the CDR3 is TGTGCCAGCAGCCAGTCCCACAGGAACACTGAAGCTTTCTTT.

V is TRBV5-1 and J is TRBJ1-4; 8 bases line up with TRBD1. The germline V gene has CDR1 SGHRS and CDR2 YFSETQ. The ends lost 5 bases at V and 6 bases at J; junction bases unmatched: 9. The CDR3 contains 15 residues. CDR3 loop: CASSWQDRDDEKLFF. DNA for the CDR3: TGCGCCAGCAGTTGGCAGGACAGGGATGATGAAAAACTGTTTTTT. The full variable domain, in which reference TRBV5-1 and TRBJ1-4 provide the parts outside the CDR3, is KAGVTQTPRYLIKTRGQQVTLSCSPISGHRSVSWYQQTPGQGLQFLFEYFSETQRNKGNFPGRFSGRQFSNSRSEMNVSTLELGDSALYLCASSWQDRDDEKLFFGSGTQLSVL.

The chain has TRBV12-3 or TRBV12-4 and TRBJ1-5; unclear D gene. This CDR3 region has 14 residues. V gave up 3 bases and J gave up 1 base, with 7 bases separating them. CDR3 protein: CASSLSRSNQPQHF. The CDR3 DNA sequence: TGTGCCAGCAGTTTGTCCAGGAGCAATCAGCCCCAGCATTTT.

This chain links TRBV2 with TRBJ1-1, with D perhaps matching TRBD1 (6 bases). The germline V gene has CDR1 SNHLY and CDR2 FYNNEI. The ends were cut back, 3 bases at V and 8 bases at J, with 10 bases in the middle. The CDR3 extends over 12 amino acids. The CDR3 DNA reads TGTGCCAGCAGTGATCTTGGACAGGAAGCTTTCTTT. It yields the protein CASSDLGQEAFF.

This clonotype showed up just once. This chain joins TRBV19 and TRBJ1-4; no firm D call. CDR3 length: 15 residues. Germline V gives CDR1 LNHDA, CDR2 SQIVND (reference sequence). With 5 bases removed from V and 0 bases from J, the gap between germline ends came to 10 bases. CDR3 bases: TGTGCCAGTAGTGCGCGGGAGACAACTAATGAAAAACTGTTTTTT. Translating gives CASSARETTNEKLFF.

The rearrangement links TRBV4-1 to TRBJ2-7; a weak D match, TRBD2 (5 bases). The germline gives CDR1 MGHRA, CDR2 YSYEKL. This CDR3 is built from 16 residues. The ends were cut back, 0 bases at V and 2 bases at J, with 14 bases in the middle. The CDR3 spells CASSQDRGQRAYEQYF. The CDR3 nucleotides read TGCGCCAGCAGCCAAGATCGGGGTCAGAGAGCCTACGAGCAGTACTTC.

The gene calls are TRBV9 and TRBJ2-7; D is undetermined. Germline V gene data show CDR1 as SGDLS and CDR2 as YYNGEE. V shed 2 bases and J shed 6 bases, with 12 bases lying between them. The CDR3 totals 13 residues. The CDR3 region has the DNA TGTGCCAGCAGCGTCGGCTCCGCGTCCGAGCAGTACTTC. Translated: CASSVGSASEQYF. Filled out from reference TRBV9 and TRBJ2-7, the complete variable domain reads DSGVTQTPKHLITATGQRVTLRCSPRSGDLSVYWYQQSLDQGLQFLIQYYNGEERAKGNILERFSAQQFPDLHSELNLSSLELGDSALYFCASSVGSASEQYFGPGTRLTVT.

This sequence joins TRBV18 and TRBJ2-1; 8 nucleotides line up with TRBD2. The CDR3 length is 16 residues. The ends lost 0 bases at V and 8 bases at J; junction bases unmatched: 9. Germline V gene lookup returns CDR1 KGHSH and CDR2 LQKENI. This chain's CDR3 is CASSPPMSGSSDEQFF. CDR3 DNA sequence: TGTGCCAGCTCACCACCTATGAGCGGGAGTAGCGATGAGCAGTTCTTC.

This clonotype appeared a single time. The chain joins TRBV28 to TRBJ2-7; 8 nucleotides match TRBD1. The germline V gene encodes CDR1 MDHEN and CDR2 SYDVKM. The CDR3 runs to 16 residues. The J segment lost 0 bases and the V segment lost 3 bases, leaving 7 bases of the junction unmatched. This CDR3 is CASSLSQDRASYEQYF. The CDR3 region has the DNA TGTGCCAGCAGTTTGTCTCAGGACAGGGCCTCCTACGAGCAGTACTTC.

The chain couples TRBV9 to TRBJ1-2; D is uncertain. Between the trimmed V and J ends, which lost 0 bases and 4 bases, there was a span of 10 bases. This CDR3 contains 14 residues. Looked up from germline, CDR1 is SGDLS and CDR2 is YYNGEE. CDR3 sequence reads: CASSVGGRPYGYTF. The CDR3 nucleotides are TGTGCCAGCAGCGTAGGTGGCAGACCCTATGGCTACACCTTC.

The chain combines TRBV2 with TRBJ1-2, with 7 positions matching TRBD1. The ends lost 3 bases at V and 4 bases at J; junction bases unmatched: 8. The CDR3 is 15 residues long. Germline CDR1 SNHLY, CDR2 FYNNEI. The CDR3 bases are TGTGCCAGCAGTGATTTGACAGGGTCCTCCTATGGCTACACCTTC. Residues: CASSDLTGSSYGYTF.